Sequencing of this TCR beta chain was carried out in a study of cytomegalovirus exposure and HLA in healthy donors (TCRdb year 2017). Regarding the research as a whole: The 666 repertoires of the first cohort and the roughly 120 validation repertoires were produced on the same platform, according to a later analysis. The study aimed to test whether signatures of past pathogen exposure could be identified by cataloging public T cell receptors. A separate validation cohort of approximately 120 different subjects was used in addition to the approximately 700-subject first cohort. High-throughput TCR immunosequencing, statistical association of individual TCRs with disease status, and machine learning were combined to predict cytomegalovirus infection status. What the study reported, not specific to this receptor: A later analysis had no HLA typing for the validation cohort, so co-occurrence there was scored across all 130 or so repertoires. Most TCR sequences were observed very rarely across donors, whereas some public TCRs were present in many individuals. In vitro tests confirmed that a few of the cytomegalovirus-associated TCR beta chains recognize cytomegalovirus antigens. The study listed around 160 TCR beta chains as associated with cytomegalovirus. Of the cluster scores, 94% were above 0 in a later analysis, which found that TCRs clustered in the first cohort also tended to co-occur in the roughly 130 validation repertoires. The classifier was reported to diagnose cytomegalovirus status with high specificity and sensitivity in both the original and validation cohorts. The authors suggested that the approach could potentially be extended to other disease states and immunological phenotypes.

The donors were included in the validation cohort of some 110 subjects, a group kept apart from the roughly 670-subject first cohort. Details on this clone: No antigen is known for it. No base-level quality is on record; no much larger clone is a single base apart.

CDR1 MNHEY and CDR2 SMNVEV were looked up in the germline V gene (reference sequence). Reading from cysteine to phenylalanine, the CDR3 counts 15 amino acids. The entry retains the CDR3 DNA only, 45 bases that are in frame from base 1. Germline trimming amounts to 7 bases on V and 4 bases on J, with 9 as the count of junction bases outside the gene matches. The library came from the immunoSEQ multiplex PCR assay. The authors' analysis ran thus. A statistical classification framework was developed to diagnose cytomegalovirus status using the catalog of TCR beta chain sequences. Drawn from immuneACCESS, this table holds only the in-frame rearrangements with V and J called that TCRdb kept. Clones are partly lost; checked studies trace under half to an unresolved V gene and leave the rest unexplained. The V and J calls and the clone size are those of that table, but D and trimming were determined from the DNA. For this sample the table gives a few hundred thousand clones, of which approximately 83% were detected only once. Over 11% of the sample belongs to the ten largest clones.

Sequencing was carried out using PBMCs. The chain was built from TRBV27 and TRBJ2-5, with 10 bases aligning to TRBD1. The TCR sequence derives from a woman between 25 and 40 years old in good health and CMV-seropositive. At the DNA level, the sequence is TGTGCCAGCACCTCCTGGGACAGGGGTAGAGAGACCCAGTACTTC. The encoded protein is CASTSWDRGRETQYF.